These T cell receptor beta chains were read from a single sample in a study of identical twins. Each CDR3 protein is one row after TCRdb ran MiXCR on the 5' RACE reads. The data hold approximately 1.8 million distinct CDR3 sequences, with less than 40% observed a single time. Sequencing used cord blood. The receptors stem from a newborn girl in good health. Both conserved end residues are part of each CDR3. A D gene is named only where the DNA matches it firmly. Not all rows give a size; the values are once, few, many and, for expanded clones, a class.

J gene	clone size	V gene	D gene	CDR3 protein	CDR3 DNA
TRBJ2-1	many	TRBV4-2	.	CASSQRALLNEQFF	TGTGCCAGCAGCCAGAGGGCCTTACTAAATGAGCAGTTCTTC
TRBJ2-1	many	TRBV9	TRBD2	CASSVKQRTSSYNEQFF	TGTGCCAGCAGCGTGAAGCAGCGGACTAGCAGTTACAATGAGCAGTTCTTC
TRBJ1-2	few	TRBV29-1	.	CSVSGARGYTF	TGCAGCGTTTCAGGGGCTCGGGGCTACACCTTC
TRBJ2-1	many	TRBV24-1	TRBD2	CATAGLAWNEQFF	TGTGCCACCGCGGGACTAGCGTGGAATGAGCAGTTCTTC
TRBJ2-1	.	TRBV6-1	TRBD2	CASNGLAADNEQFF	TGTGCCAGTAATGGACTAGCGGCGGACAATGAGCAGTTCTTC
TRBJ2-3	.	TRBV20-1	TRBD2	CSASSSGRATDTQYF	TGCAGTGCTAGCTCTAGCGGGAGGGCCACAGATACGCAGTATTTT
TRBJ1-1	.	TRBV14	.	CASSKQGTRTEAFF	TGTGCCAGCAGCAAACAGGGAACCCGCACTGAAGCTTTCTTT
TRBJ2-6	few	TRBV11-2	TRBD1	CASSLGTGQGSSGANVLTF	TGTGCCAGCAGCTTAGGTACGGGACAGGGTAGCTCTGGGGCCAACGTCCTGACTTTC
TRBJ2-6	.	TRBV29-1	.	CSVEAGWGTNVLTF	TGCAGCGTTGAAGCGGGGTGGGGGACCAACGTCCTGACTTTC
TRBJ2-4	.	TRBV6-1	.	CASRDKAAKNIQYF	TGTGCCAGCAGGGACAAAGCGGCCAAAAACATTCAGTACTTC
TRBJ1-2	.	TRBV28	.	CASITAGLVEGYTF	TGTGCCAGTATCACGGCAGGCCTCGTCGAGGGCTACACCTTC
TRBJ2-3	few	TRBV28	TRBD2	CASSPGRGLAGARDTQYF	TGTGCCAGCAGTCCCGGCCGTGGACTAGCGGGAGCGAGAGATACGCAGTATTTT
TRBJ2-6	few	TRBV5-1	TRBD1	CASSKFGTAISGANVLTF	TGCGCCAGCAGCAAGTTCGGGACAGCGATCTCTGGGGCCAACGTCCTGACTTTC
TRBJ2-1	few	TRBV7-9	.	CASSLGGRDGYSYNEQFF	TGTGCCAGCAGCTTAGGGGGACGAGACGGCTACTCCTACAATGAGCAGTTCTTC
TRBJ1-6	many	TRBV5-1	.	CASSLARDNSPLHF	TGCGCCAGCAGCTTGGCCAGGGATAATTCACCCCTCCACTTT
TRBJ1-2	.	TRBV6-1	.	CASSEEKGKGGYTF	TGTGCCAGCAGTGAAGAAAAGGGGAAGGGTGGCTACACCTTC
TRBJ2-7	few	TRBV19	TRBD1	CASSPGTVYYEQYF	TGTGCCAGTAGTCCGGGGACAGTGTACTACGAGCAGTACTTC
TRBJ2-5	.	TRBV13	.	CASGDKYQETQYF	TGTGCCAGCGGGGACAAGTACCAAGAGACCCAGTACTTC
TRBJ2-1	.	TRBV11-2	TRBD2	CASRPIPGGKGNEQFF	TGTGCCAGCAGGCCTATTCCGGGGGGGAAAGGCAATGAGCAGTTCTTC
TRBJ2-3	.	TRBV20-1	.	CSALPNTDTQYF	TGCAGTGCTCTCCCCAACACAGATACGCAGTATTTT